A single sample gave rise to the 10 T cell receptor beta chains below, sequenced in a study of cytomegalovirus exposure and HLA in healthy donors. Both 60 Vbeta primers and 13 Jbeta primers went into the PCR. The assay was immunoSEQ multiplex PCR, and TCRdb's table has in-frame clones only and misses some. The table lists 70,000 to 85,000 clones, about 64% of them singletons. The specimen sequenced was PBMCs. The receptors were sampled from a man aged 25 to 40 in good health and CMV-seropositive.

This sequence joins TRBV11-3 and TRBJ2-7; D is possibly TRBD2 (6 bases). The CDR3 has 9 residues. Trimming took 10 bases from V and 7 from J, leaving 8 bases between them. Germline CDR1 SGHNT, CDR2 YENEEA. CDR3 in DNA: TGTGCCAACCGGGGGGAGCAGTACTTC. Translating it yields CANRGEQYF.

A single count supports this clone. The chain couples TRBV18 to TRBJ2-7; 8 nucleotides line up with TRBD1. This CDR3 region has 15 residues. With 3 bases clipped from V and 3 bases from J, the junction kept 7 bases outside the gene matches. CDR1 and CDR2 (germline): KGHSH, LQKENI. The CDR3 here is CASSPPAGGHYEQYF. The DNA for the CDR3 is TGTGCCAGCTCACCCCCAGCAGGGGGCCACTACGAGCAGTACTTC. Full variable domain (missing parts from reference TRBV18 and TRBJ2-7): NAGVMQNPRHLVRRRGQEARLRCSPMKGHSHVYWYRQLPEEGLKFMVYLQKENIIDESGMPKERFSAEFPKEGPSILRIQQVVRGDSAAYFCASSPPAGGHYEQYFGPGTRLTVT.

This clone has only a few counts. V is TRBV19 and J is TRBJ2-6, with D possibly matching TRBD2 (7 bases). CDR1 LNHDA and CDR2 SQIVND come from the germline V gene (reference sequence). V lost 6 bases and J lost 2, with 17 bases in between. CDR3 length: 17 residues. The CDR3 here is CASSSRTGRAGANVLTF. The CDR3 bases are TGTGCCAGTAGCTCAAGAACAGGGAGGGCTGGGGCCAACGTCCTGACTTTC.

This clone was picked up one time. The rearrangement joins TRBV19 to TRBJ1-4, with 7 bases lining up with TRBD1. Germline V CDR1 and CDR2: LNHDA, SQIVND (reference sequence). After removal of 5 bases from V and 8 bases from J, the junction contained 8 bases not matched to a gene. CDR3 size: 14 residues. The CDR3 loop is CASSPRQGREKLFF. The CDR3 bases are TGTGCCAGTAGTCCTAGACAGGGTAGGGAAAAACTGTTTTTT. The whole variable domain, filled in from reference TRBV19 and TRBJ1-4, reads DGGITQSPKYLFRKEGQNVTLSCEQNLNHDAMYWYRQDPGQGLRLIYYSQIVNDFQKGDIAEGYSVSREKKESFPLTVTSAQKNPTAFYLCASSPRQGREKLFFGSGTQLSVL.

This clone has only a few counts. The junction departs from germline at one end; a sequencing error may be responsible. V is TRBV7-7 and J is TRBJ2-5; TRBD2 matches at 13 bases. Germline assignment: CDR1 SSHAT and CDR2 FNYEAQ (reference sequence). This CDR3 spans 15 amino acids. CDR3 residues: CASSKLAGGQETQYF. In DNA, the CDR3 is TGTGCTAGCAGCAAACTAGCGGGAGGGCAAGAGACCCAGTACTTC.

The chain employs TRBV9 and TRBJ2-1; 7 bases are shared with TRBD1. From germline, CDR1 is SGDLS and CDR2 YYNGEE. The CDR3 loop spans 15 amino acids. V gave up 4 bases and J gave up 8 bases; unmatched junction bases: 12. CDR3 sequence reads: CASSPLGGAGYEQFF. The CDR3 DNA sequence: TGTGCCAGCAGCCCCCTAGGGGGCGCCGGATATGAGCAGTTCTTC.

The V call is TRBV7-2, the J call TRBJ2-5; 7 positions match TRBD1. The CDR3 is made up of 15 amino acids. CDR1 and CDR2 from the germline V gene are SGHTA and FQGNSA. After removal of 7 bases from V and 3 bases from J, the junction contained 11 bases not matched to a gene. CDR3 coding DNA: TGTGCCAGCACGGGATCGGGACAGACGAAAGAGACCCAGTACTTC. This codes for CASTGSGQTKETQYF.

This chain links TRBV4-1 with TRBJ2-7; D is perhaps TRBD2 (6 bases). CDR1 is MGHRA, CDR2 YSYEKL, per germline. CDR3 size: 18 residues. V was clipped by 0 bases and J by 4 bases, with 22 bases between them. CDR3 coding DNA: TGCGCCAGCAGCCAAGAGGTGGTGGGCAGGGAGGTAGGATACGAGCAGTACTTC. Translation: CASSQEVVGREVGYEQYF.

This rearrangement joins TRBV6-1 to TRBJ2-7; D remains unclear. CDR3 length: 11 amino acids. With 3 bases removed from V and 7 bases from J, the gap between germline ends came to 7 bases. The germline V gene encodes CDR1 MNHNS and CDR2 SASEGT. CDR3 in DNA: TGTGCCAGCAGTGAGGCATGGGAGCAGTACTTC. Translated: CASSEAWEQYF.

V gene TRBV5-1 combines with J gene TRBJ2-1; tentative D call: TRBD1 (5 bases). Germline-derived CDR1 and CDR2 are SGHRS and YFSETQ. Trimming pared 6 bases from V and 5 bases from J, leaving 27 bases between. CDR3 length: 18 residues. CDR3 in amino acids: CASTLEQGRGALHNEQFF. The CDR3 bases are TGCGCCAGCACCCTAGAGCAGGGAAGGGGCGCGCTCCACAATGAGCAGTTCTTC.